The count of the clone carrying this TCR beta chain is one. The entry originates in a study of control samples from healthy donors and cancer patients. Assay used: immunoSEQ multiplex PCR; TCRdb lists only in-frame clones, some missing. The sample comprises 90,000 or so clones, 70% to 90% of which are singletons, and 7.6% rests with the top ten. V was cut by 5 bases and J by 0 bases, with 4 bases left in between. CDR1 is MDHEN, CDR2 SYDVKM, per germline. This CDR3 is 12 amino acids long. The sequence was obtained from a woman aged 55-70 years in good health. Sequenced sample: blood. The chain employs TRBV28 and TRBJ1-2, with D hard to call. Here the CDR3 reads CASSKANYGYTF. The DNA for the CDR3 is TGTGCCAGCAGTAAGGCTAACTATGGCTACACCTTC.